This TCR beta chain comes out of a study of blood T cell repertoires in COVID-19. About the study: PBMCs, B-cell-depleted T cells, or T cells were the source of the cDNA or gDNA that made up the material.

Data came from immunoSEQ multiplex PCR; TCRdb stores just in-frame clones and leaves some out. Here the sample spans some 95,000 clones, more than 70% being singletons. CDR3 length: 13 residues. The V and J ends lost 1 base and 11 bases, in that order; junction bases with no gene match: 7. The germline V gene encodes CDR1 LGHDT and CDR2 YNNKEL (reference sequence). The V and J genes are TRBV3-1 (or the pseudogene TRBV3-2) and TRBJ1-1; 7 bases map to TRBD1. The sequence came from a man aged 65 to 79 with acute or convalescent COVID-19. The specimen was peripheral blood. The CDR3 DNA reads as TGTGCCAGCAGCCAAGGACAGGGTTTAGGCGCTTTCTTT. Its translation: CASSQGQGLGAFF.